The 9 T cell receptor beta chains in this list originate from one sample, sequenced in a study of beta chain features in type 1 diabetes. Expressed TCRB transcripts were sequenced because the entire RNA isolate underwent reverse transcription. The protocol was immunoSEQ multiplex PCR, while the TCRdb copy is restricted to in-frame clones and leaves out a portion. Here the sample spans under 300,000 clones, around 26% being singletons. Sequencing was carried out using central memory CD4+ T cells from blood. These receptors were obtained from a man in his thirties or forties in good health.

The chain recombines TRBV27 with TRBJ2-3; 12 bases are shared with TRBD1. The V segment lost 3 bases and the J segment 9 bases; nucleotides outside the gene matches: 4. This CDR3 spans 14 amino acids. From germline, CDR1 is MNHEY and CDR2 SMNVEV (reference sequence). The CDR3 coding sequence is TGTGCCAGCAGTTTGGGACAGGGGGCGGAAACGCAGTATTTT. Translated: CASSLGQGAETQYF.

The chain uses TRBV7-2 and TRBJ2-3; 7 positions agree with TRBD2. The CDR3 length is 15 residues. V lost 10 bases, J lost 1 base, and 11 bases stayed unmatched. Germline CDR1 is SGHTA and CDR2 is FQGNSA. The CDR3 loop is CATSMGGIRTDTQYF. The CDR3 bases are TGTGCCACCTCCATGGGGGGGATTCGCACAGATACGCAGTATTTT.

Only a few counts were recorded for this clone. The chain is built from TRBV30 and TRBJ1-5; possible D gene TRBD1, 6 bases. There are 14 residues in the CDR3. Trimming pared 3 bases from V and 5 bases from J, leaving 14 bases between. Germline V gene data show CDR1 as GTSNPN and CDR2 as SVGIG (reference sequence). Here the CDR3 DNA reads TGTGCCTGGAGCCCATTCGGGGGGCATCAGCCCCAGCATTTT. This gives the protein CAWSPFGGHQPQHF.

The chain is built from TRBV28 and TRBJ2-1; 9 bases align to TRBD2. Looked up from germline, CDR1 is MDHEN and CDR2 is SYDVKM. The CDR3 loop spans 13 amino acids. V lost 10 bases, J lost 4 bases, and 5 bases stayed unmatched. The CDR3 coding sequence is TGTGCCACCAGACTAGCGGAATACAATGAGCAGTTCTTC. Its translation: CATRLAEYNEQFF. The whole variable domain, filled in from reference TRBV28 and TRBJ2-1, reads DVKVTQSSRYLVKRTGEKVFLECVQDMDHENMFWYRQDPGLGLRLIYFSYDVKMKEKGDIPEGYSVSREKKERFSLILESASTNQTSMYLCATRLAEYNEQFFGPGTRLTVL.

The rearrangement joins TRBV5-1 to TRBJ1-2, with D uncertain. V gave up 6 bases and J gave up 7 bases, with 13 bases separating them. Germline V gene data show CDR1 as SGHRS and CDR2 as YFSETQ. CDR3 length: 12 amino acids. CDR3 sequence (DNA): TGCGCCAGCAAGCCCACAGTGTCTGGCTACACCTTC. Its translation: CASKPTVSGYTF.

The chain uses TRBV19 and TRBJ2-4, with D perhaps TRBD1 or TRBD2 (6 bases each). The V end was cut by 6 bases, the J end by 3 bases, with 12 bases between. Germline V CDR1 and CDR2: LNHDA, SQIVND (reference sequence). This CDR3 region has 14 residues. The CDR3 reads CASRSQGGKNIQYF. The CDR3 region has the DNA TGTGCCAGTAGGTCACAGGGAGGCAAAAACATTCAGTACTTC.

The J gene is TRBJ2-7, the V gene TRBV7-2; 10 nucleotides line up with TRBD1. V lost 5 bases and J lost 5; bases outside the gene matches: 9. This CDR3 region has 15 residues. The germline V gene encodes CDR1 SGHTA and CDR2 FQGNSA. CDR3 DNA sequence: TGTGCCAGCAGCCAAACCGGGACAGGGGCCAACGAGCAGTACTTC. The encoded protein is CASSQTGTGANEQYF.

This clone occurred a few times. V usage is TRBV10-3 and J usage is TRBJ2-1, with 9 bases aligning to TRBD1. Germline V gives CDR1 ENHRY, CDR2 SYGVKD. The CDR3 contains 15 residues. With V trimmed by 6 bases and J by 5 bases, 8 bases remained unmatched. CDR3 protein: CAIRGQGRNNNEQFF. For the CDR3, the DNA is TGTGCCATCAGGGGACAGGGAAGGAATAACAATGAGCAGTTCTTC.

This clone was picked up a small number of times. The chain carries TRBV28 and TRBJ2-1; D may match TRBD1 or TRBD2 (5 bases each). The CDR3 spans 12 residues. Germline V gene lookup returns CDR1 MDHEN and CDR2 SYDVKM. Trimming shortened V by 4 bases and J by 8 bases, and 9 bases separated the two germline ends. The CDR3 spells CASSWGFDEQFF. As DNA, the CDR3 is TGTGCCAGCAGTTGGGGGTTCGATGAGCAGTTCTTC.